The 17 T cell receptor beta chains given below trace back to one sample, sequenced in a study of OX40 agonist ivuxolimab in advanced cancers. Repertoires were generated with immunoSEQ multiplex PCR, while TCRdb's copy carries only in-frame clones and drops some. Of roughly 29,000 clones listed, 70% to 90% are singletons. The sample in question was CD4+ or CD8+ T cells sorted from blood, obtained in a trial of the OX40 agonist ivuxolimab. All receptors come from an adult with an advanced solid tumor such as melanoma, head and neck, liver or kidney cancer.

The genes are TRBV5-6 and TRBJ2-3; D unresolved. Trimming cost V 1 base and J 2 bases, with 5 bases left between them. The CDR3 covers 13 residues. The germline V gene has CDR1 SGHDT and CDR2 YYEEEE. The chain's CDR3 is CASSLLVTDTQYF. DNA of the CDR3: TGTGCCAGCAGCTTGTTGGTCACAGATACGCAGTATTTT.

The V gene is TRBV28, the J gene TRBJ1-4, with 8 bases that match TRBD1. V shed 4 bases, J shed 10 bases, and the junction held 8 bases outside the gene matches. CDR3 size: 14 residues. CDR1 and CDR2 (germline): MDHEN, SYDVKM. The CDR3 coding sequence is TGTGCCAGCAGTTCGGACAGGGAACTTAGAAAACTGTTTTTT. It yields the protein CASSSDRELRKLFF.

V and J are TRBV7-9 and TRBJ1-1; no clear D gene. The CDR3 runs 13 residues. Trimming cost V 3 bases and J 4 bases, with 9 bases left between them. The germline CDR1 and CDR2 sequences are SEHNR and FQNEAQ (reference sequence). CDR3 DNA: TGTGCCAGCAGCTTGGAAGGGAGCACTGAAGCTTTCTTT. Translating it yields CASSLEGSTEAFF.

This clone occurred once. This sequence joins TRBV29-1 and TRBJ2-1, with 9 bases aligning to TRBD2. This CDR3 contains 13 residues. Germline CDR1 reads SQVTM; CDR2 reads ANQGSEA. V shed 5 bases and J 8 bases; nucleotides not matched to a gene: 7. The CDR3 sequence: CSVRAGGPYEQFF. The CDR3 DNA is TGCAGCGTTCGGGCGGGAGGGCCCTATGAGCAGTTCTTC.

The V gene is TRBV27, the J gene TRBJ1-4; D remains unclear. The CDR3 loop spans 17 amino acids. Trimming cost V 2 bases and J 7 bases, with 20 bases left between them. Looked up from germline, CDR1 is MNHEY and CDR2 is SMNVEV (reference sequence). CDR3 bases: TGTGCCAGCAGTTTAGTAGTAGGGCCTCAGCGAGGTGAAAAACTGTTTTTT. This encodes CASSLVVGPQRGEKLFF.

V gene TRBV6-5 combines with J gene TRBJ1-2, with D maybe TRBD1 (5 bases). Trimming shortened V by 5 bases and J by 5 bases, and 12 bases separated the two germline ends. This CDR3 comprises 13 residues. Germline CDR1 MNHEY, CDR2 SVGAGI. The CDR3 spells CASSPGTEYGYTF. The CDR3 nucleotides are TGTGCCAGCAGTCCTGGGACGGAGTATGGCTACACCTTC.

This clone was detected once. This chain connects TRBV11-3 to TRBJ1-2; possibly TRBD1 for D (5 bases). Germline values: CDR1 SGHNT, CDR2 YENEEA. The CDR3 loop spans 13 amino acids. Trimming removed 5 bases at V and 2 bases at J, with 9 bases between. The CDR3 coding sequence is TGTGCCAGCAGCCATGGGGGAAACTATGGCTACACCTTC. Protein: CASSHGGNYGYTF.

J is TRBJ1-3 and V is TRBV19; D not resolved. CDR1 and CDR2 (germline): LNHDA, SQIVND (reference sequence). The CDR3 has 14 residues. V was trimmed by 2 bases and J by 2 bases, leaving 7 bases between them. The CDR3 loop reads CASSIKDPGNTIYF. The CDR3, as DNA: TGTGCCAGTAGTATAAAGGACCCTGGAAACACCATATATTTT.

The V and J genes are TRBV28 and TRBJ2-3; D is ambiguous. Per the germline V gene, CDR1 is MDHEN and CDR2 is SYDVKM. The length of the CDR3 is 15 residues. V was shortened by 4 bases and J by 0 bases, with 11 bases between the two germline ends. CDR3 sequence: CASSYQTRSTDTQYF. CDR3 coding DNA: TGTGCCAGCAGTTACCAGACACGTAGCACAGATACGCAGTATTTT. Full variable domain (outside the CDR3, taken from reference TRBV28 and TRBJ2-3): DVKVTQSSRYLVKRTGEKVFLECVQDMDHENMFWYRQDPGLGLRLIYFSYDVKMKEKGDIPEGYSVSREKKERFSLILESASTNQTSMYLCASSYQTRSTDTQYFGPGTRLTVL.

Here the CDR3 DNA reads TGTGCCAGCAGTTTATCGGCCGGGACAGGGATTGACGAGCAGTACTTC. It yields the protein CASSLSAGTGIDEQYF. The chain is built from TRBV27 and TRBJ2-7, with 9 bases matching TRBD1. V trimming: 0 bases; J trimming: 5 bases; junction bases outside the gene matches: 8. The CDR3 contains 16 residues. Per the germline V gene, CDR1 is MNHEY and CDR2 is SMNVEV (reference sequence).

This clone was picked up one time. The chain has TRBV27 and TRBJ2-7; D is uncertain. Deletions cut 11 bases from V and 2 bases from J, with 19 bases between. The CDR3 has 14 residues. Germline V gene data show CDR1 as MNHEY and CDR2 as SMNVEV (reference sequence). The CDR3 region has the DNA TGTGCCGCTCCACCGGGCGGAACGACCTACGAGCAGTACTTC. It is translated as CAAPPGGTTYEQYF.

This chain connects TRBV29-1 to TRBJ2-1; 10 bases are shared with TRBD1. The CDR3 totals 14 residues. Germline loops: CDR1 SQVTM, CDR2 ANQGSEA. Germline trimming cut 6 bases from V and 4 bases from J; bases unmatched to any gene: 6. For the CDR3, the DNA is TGCAGCGTCGGACAGGGGGGTTCTTACAATGAGCAGTTCTTC. The encoded protein is CSVGQGGSYNEQFF.

The chain's CDR3 is CASRQAGALYEQYF. The CDR3 DNA reads TGTGCCAGCAGGCAAGCGGGAGCCCTCTACGAGCAGTACTTC. This chain links TRBV28 with TRBJ2-7; 8 bases align to TRBD2. J lost 3 bases, V lost 6 bases, and 7 bases had no gene match. CDR3 length: 14 residues. Germline V CDR1 and CDR2: MDHEN, SYDVKM.

The J gene is TRBJ2-1, the V gene TRBV4-1; TRBD2 agrees at 8 bases. Germline V CDR1 and CDR2: MGHRA, YSYEKL. This CDR3 has 17 residues. Trimming at V came to 4 bases and at J to 5 bases, leaving 13 bases not matched to a gene. CDR3 in DNA: TGCGCCAGCAGCCGCACCTCACTAGCGGAACTTGACAATGAGCAGTTCTTC. It translates to CASSRTSLAELDNEQFF.

In its sample, this clone was seen a few times. The chain uses TRBV5-6 and TRBJ1-3; D unresolved. Germline V gives CDR1 SGHDT, CDR2 YYEEEE. V lost 0 bases and J lost 3, with 7 bases in between. This CDR3 contains 14 residues. The CDR3 DNA sequence: TGTGCCAGCAGCTTGGTGGGGAATGGAAACACCATATATTTT. It is translated as CASSLVGNGNTIYF.

V and J are TRBV4-1 and TRBJ2-5; D is uncertain. CDR1 and CDR2 (germline): MGHRA, YSYEKL. CDR3 length equals 15 residues. Trimming cost V 0 bases and J 5 bases, with 13 bases left between them. The CDR3 loop reads CASSQDSRATETQYF. In DNA, the CDR3 is TGCGCCAGCAGCCAAGATAGTAGGGCTACGGAGACCCAGTACTTC.

The chain is built from TRBV2 and TRBJ2-1, with TRBD2 identical over 9 bases. The V segment lost 4 bases and the J segment 8 bases; nucleotides outside the gene matches: 6. The germline gives CDR1 SNHLY, CDR2 FYNNEI. The CDR3 loop spans 14 amino acids. The CDR3 DNA reads as TGTGCCAGCAGTGGAGTAGCGGGAGCCCATGAGCAGTTCTTC. It translates to CASSGVAGAHEQFF.